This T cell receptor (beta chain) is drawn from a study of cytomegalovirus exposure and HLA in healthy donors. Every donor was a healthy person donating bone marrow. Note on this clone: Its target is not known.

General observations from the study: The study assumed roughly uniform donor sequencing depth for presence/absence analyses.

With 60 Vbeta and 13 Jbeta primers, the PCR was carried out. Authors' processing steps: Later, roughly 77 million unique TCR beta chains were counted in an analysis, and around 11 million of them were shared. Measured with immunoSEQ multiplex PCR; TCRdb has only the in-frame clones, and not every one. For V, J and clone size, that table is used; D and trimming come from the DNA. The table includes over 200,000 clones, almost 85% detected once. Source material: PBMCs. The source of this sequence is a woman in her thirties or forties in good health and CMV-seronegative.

This chain's CDR3 is CSVAGPSGATDTQYF. The CDR3 DNA sequence: TGCAGCGTGGCAGGTCCTAGCGGGGCCACAGATACGCAGTATTTT. The rearrangement links TRBV29-1 to TRBJ2-3; 9 bases fit TRBD2. The V and J ends lost 6 bases and 2 bases, in that order; junction bases with no gene match: 9. This CDR3 has 15 amino acids. Germline CDR1 SQVTM, CDR2 ANQGSEA.